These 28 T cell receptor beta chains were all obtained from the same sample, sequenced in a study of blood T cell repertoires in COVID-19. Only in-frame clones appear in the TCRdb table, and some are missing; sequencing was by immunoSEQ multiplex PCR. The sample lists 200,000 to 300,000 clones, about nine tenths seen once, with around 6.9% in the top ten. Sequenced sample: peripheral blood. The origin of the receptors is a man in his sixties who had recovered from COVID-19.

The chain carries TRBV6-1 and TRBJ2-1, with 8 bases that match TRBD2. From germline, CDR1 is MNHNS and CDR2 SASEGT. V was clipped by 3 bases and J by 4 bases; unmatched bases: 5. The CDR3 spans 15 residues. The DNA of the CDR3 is TGTGCCAGCAGTGATAGCGGGGTCGGATACAATGAGCAGTTCTTC. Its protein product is CASSDSGVGYNEQFF.

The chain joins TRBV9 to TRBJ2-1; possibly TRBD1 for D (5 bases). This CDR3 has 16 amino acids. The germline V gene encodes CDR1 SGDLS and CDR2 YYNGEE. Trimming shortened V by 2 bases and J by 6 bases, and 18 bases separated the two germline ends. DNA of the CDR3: TGTGCCAGCAGCGTCCCAGGCGGTGGGGCCCTCAATGAGCAGTTCTTC. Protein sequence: CASSVPGGGALNEQFF.

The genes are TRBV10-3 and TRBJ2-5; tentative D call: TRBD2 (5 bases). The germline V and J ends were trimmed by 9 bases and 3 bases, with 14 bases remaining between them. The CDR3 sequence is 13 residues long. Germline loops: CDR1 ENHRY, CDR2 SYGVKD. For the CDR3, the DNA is TGTGCCATTTCGGACCGGGAAAAAGAGACCCAGTACTTC. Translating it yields CAISDREKETQYF.

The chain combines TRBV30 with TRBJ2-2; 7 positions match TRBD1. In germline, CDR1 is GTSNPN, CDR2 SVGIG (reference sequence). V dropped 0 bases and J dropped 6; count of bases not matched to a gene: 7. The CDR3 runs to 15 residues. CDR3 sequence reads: CAWSVRTGGAGELFF. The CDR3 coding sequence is TGTGCCTGGAGTGTACGGACAGGTGGAGCCGGGGAGCTGTTTTTT.

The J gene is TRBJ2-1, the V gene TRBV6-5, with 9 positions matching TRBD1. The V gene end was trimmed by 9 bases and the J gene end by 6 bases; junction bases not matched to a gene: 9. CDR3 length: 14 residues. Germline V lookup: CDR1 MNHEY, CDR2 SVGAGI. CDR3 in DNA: TGTGCCAGTAGTCTCCGACAGGGGGGCAATGAGCAGTTCTTC. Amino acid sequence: CASSLRQGGNEQFF.

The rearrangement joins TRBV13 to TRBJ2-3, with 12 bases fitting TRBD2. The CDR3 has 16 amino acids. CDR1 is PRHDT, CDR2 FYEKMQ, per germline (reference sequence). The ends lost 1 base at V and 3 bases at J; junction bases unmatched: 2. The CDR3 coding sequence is TGTGCCAGCAGCTTAGCAGGGACTAGCGGGACAGATACGCAGTATTTT. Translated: CASSLAGTSGTDTQYF.

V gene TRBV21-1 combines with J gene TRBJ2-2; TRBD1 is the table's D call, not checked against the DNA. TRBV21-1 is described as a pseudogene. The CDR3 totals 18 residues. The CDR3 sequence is CASSKGTRQGANTGELFF. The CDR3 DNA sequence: TGTGCCAGCAGCAAAGGAACGCGACAGGGTGCGAACACCGGGGAGCTGTTTTTT.

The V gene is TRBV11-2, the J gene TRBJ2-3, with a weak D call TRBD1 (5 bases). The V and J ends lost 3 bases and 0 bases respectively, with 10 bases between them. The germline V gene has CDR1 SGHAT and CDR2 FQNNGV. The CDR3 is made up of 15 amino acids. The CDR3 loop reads CASSFGRTSTDTQYF. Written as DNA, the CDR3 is TGTGCCAGCAGCTTCGGTCGGACAAGCACAGATACGCAGTATTTT.

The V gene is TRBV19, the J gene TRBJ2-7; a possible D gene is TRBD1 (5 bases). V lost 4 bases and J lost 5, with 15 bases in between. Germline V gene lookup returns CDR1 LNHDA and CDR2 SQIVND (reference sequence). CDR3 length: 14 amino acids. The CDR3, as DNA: TGTGCCAGTAGTAAAACCCGACAGATCAACGAGCAGTACTTC. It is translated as CASSKTRQINEQYF. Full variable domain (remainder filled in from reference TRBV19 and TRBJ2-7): DGGITQSPKYLFRKEGQNVTLSCEQNLNHDAMYWYRQDPGQGLRLIYYSQIVNDFQKGDIAEGYSVSREKKESFPLTVTSAQKNPTAFYLCASSKTRQINEQYFGPGTRLTVT.

CDR3 DNA: TGTGCCAGCAAACAGGGGGTAATGAACACTGAAGCTTTCTTT. Translated: CASKQGVMNTEAFF. V usage is TRBV6-5 and J usage is TRBJ1-1; 8 bases are a match to TRBD1. Looked up from germline, CDR1 is MNHEY and CDR2 is SVGAGI. J gave up 0 bases and V 7 bases, and 4 bases lay outside the gene matches. This CDR3 spans 14 amino acids.

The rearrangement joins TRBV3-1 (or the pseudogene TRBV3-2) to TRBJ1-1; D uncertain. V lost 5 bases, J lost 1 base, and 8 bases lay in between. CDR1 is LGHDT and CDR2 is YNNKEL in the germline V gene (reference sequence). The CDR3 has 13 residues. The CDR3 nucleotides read TGTGCCAGCAGCTATCTAAGGAACACTGAAGCTTTCTTT. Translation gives CASSYLRNTEAFF.

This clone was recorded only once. The CDR3 spells CASSEPGLAGSRTGELFF. CDR3 nucleotides: TGTGCCAGCAGCGAACCGGGACTAGCGGGAAGTAGGACCGGGGAGCTGTTTTTT. The V call is TRBV9, the J call TRBJ2-2; 13 bases line up with TRBD2. The germline gives CDR1 SGDLS, CDR2 YYNGEE. Trimming cost V 3 bases and J 5 bases; bases outside gene matches: 10. This CDR3 region has 18 residues.

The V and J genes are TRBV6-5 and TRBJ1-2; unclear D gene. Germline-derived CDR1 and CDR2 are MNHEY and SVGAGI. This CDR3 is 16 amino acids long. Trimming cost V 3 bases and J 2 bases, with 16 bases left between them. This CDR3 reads CASSYLLGAQNYGYTF. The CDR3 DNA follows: TGTGCCAGCAGTTATCTTCTGGGAGCCCAGAACTATGGCTACACCTTC.

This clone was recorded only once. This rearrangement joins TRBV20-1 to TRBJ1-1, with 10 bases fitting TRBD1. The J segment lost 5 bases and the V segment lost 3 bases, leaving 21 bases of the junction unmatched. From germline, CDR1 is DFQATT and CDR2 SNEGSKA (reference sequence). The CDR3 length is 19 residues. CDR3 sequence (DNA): TGCAGTGCTAGTTGGGGTTCGGGCCAGAGACAGGGGGCGCTTACTGAAGCTTTCTTT. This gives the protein CSASWGSGQRQGALTEAFF.

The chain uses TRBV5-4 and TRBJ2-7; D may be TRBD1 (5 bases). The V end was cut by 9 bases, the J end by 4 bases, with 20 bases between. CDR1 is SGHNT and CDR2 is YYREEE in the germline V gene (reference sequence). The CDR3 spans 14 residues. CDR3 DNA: TGTGCCACCTCGCTGGGGCCCTCAAGATACGAGCAGTACTTC. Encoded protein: CATSLGPSRYEQYF.

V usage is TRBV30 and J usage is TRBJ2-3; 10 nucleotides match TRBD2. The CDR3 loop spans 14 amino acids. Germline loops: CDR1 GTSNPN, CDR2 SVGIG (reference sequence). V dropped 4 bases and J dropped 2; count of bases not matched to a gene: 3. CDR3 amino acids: CAWTGTSATDTQYF. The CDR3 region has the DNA TGTGCCTGGACCGGGACTAGCGCCACAGATACGCAGTATTTT.

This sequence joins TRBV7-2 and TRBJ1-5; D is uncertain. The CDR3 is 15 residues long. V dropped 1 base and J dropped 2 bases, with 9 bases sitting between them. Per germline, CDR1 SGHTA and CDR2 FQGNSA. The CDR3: CASSLGGLGNQPQHF. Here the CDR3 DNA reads TGTGCCAGCAGCTTAGGCGGTCTAGGCAATCAGCCCCAGCATTTT. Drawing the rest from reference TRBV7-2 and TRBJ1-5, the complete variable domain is GAGVSQSPSNKVTEKGKDVELRCDPISGHTALYWYRQSLGQGLEFLIYFQGNSAPDKSGLPSDRFSAERTGGSVSTLTIQRTQQEDSAVYLCASSLGGLGNQPQHFGDGTRLSIL.

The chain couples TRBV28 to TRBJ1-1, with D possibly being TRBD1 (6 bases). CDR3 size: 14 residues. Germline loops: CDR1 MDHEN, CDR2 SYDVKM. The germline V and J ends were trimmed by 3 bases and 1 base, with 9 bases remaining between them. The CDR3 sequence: CASSFEDRNTEAFF. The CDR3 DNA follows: TGTGCCAGCAGTTTTGAGGACAGGAACACTGAAGCTTTCTTT.

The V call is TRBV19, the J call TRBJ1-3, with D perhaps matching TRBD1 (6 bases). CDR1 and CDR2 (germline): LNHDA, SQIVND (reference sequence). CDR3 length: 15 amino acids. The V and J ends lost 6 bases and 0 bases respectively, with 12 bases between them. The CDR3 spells CASRRQVHSGNTIYF. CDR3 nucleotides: TGTGCCAGTAGGAGACAGGTTCACTCTGGAAACACCATATATTTT.

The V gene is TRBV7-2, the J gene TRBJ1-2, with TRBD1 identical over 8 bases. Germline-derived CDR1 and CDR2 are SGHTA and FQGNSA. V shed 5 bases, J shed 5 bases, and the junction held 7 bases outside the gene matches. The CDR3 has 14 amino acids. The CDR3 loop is CASSAGGQVYGYTF. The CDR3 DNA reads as TGTGCCAGCAGCGCCGGGGGACAGGTATATGGCTACACCTTC.

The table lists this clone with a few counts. CDR3 DNA sequence: TGTGCCAGCAGCCTGGGACTAGCGGCGGATACGCAGTATTTT. It encodes CASSLGLAADTQYF. This sequence joins TRBV3-1 (or the pseudogene TRBV3-2) and TRBJ2-3; the match to TRBD2 covers 11 bases. The CDR3 runs to 14 residues. J was trimmed by 6 bases and V by 4 bases; bases with no gene match: 3. Germline V lookup: CDR1 LGHDT, CDR2 YNNKEL (reference sequence).

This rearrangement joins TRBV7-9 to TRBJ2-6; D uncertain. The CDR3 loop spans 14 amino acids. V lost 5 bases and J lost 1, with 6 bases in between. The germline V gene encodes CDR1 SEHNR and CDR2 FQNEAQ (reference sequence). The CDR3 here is CASSLRSGANVLTF. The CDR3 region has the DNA TGTGCCAGCAGCCTTCGGTCTGGGGCCAACGTCCTGACTTTC.

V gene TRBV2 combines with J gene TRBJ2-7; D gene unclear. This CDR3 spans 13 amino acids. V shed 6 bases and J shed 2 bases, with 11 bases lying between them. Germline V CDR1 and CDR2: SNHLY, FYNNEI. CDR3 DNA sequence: TGTGCCAGCAGGCAAAGAACTCCCTACGAGCAGTACTTC. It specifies CASRQRTPYEQYF.

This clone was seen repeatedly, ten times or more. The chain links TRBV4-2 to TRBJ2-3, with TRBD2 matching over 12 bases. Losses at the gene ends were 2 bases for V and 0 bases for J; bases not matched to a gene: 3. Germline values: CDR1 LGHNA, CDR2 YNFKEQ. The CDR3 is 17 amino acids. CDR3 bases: TGTGCCAGCAGCCAACGCGGGACTAGCGGGAGCACAGATACGCAGTATTTT. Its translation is CASSQRGTSGSTDTQYF.

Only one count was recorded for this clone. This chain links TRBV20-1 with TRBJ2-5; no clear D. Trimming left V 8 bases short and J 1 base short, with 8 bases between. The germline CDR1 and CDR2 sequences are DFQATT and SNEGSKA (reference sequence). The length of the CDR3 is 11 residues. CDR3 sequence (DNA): TGCAGTTCACTAACCCAAGAGACCCAGTACTTC. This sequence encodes CSSLTQETQYF.

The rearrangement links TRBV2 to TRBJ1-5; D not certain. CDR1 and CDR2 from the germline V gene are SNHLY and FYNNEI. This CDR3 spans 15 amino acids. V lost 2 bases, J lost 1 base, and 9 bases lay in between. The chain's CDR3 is CASSEKRSSNQPQHF. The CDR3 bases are TGTGCCAGCAGTGAAAAGAGATCAAGCAATCAGCCCCAGCATTTT.

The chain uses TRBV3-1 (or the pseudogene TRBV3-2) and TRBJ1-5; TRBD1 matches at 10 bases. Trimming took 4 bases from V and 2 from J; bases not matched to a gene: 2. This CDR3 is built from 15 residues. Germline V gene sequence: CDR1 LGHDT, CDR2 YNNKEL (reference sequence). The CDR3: CASSPGTGGNQPQHF. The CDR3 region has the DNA TGTGCCAGCAGCCCTGGGACAGGGGGCAATCAGCCCCAGCATTTT.

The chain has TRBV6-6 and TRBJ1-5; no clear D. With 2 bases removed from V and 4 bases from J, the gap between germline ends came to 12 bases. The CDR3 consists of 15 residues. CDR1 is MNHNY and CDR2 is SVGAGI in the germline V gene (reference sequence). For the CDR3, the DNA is TGTGCCAGCAGTTACGTGTCAGAAGTAAATCAGCCCCAGCATTTT. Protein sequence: CASSYVSEVNQPQHF.